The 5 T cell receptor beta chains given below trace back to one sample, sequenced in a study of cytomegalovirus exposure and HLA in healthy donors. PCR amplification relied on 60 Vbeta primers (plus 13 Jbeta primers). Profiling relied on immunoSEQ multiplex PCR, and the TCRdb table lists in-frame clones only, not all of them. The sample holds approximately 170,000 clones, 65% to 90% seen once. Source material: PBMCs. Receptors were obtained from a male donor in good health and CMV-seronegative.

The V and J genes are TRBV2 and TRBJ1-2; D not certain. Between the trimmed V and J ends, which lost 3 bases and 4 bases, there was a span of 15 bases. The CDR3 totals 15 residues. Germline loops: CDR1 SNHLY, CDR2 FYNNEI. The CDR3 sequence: CASSDEPNYSYGYTF. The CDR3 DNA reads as TGTGCCAGCAGTGACGAGCCGAACTATTCCTATGGCTACACCTTC.

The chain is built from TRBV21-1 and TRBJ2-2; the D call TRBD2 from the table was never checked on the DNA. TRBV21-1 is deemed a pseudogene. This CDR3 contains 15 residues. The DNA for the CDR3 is TGTGCCAGCAGCAAAGTTTCTCTTGACACCGGGGAGCTGTTTTTT. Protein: CASSKVSLDTGELFF.

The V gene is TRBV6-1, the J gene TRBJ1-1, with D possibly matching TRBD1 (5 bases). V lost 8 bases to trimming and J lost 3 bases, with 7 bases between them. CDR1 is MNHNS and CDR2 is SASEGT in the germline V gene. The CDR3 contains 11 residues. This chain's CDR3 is CASWGDTEAFF. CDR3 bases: TGTGCCAGCTGGGGGGACACTGAAGCTTTCTTT.

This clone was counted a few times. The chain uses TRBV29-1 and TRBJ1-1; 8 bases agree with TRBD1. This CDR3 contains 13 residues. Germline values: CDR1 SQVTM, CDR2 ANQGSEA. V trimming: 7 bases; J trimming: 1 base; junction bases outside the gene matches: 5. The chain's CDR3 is CSGNDRGNTEAFF. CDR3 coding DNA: TGCAGCGGGAACGACAGGGGGAACACTGAAGCTTTCTTT.

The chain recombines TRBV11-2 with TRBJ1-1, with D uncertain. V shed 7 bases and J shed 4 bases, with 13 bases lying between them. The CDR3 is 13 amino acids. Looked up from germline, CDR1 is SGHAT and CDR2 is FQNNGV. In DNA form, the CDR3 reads TGTGCCAGCACCATGGGCGGGATCACTGAAGCTTTCTTT. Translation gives CASTMGGITEAFF.